This record looks at one T cell receptor (beta chain) sequence and its context. This record belongs to a study of blood T cell repertoires in COVID-19. Study context: Samples of COVID-19 (acute and convalescent) were obtained from the United States, Italy and Spain. Sample material is recorded as cDNA or gDNA derived from T cells, B-cell-depleted T cells, or PBMCs.

As handled by the study authors: For nucleated cells, counts were estimated from reference gene primer amplification. Assay: immunoSEQ multiplex PCR; the TCRdb copy retains only in-frame clones and omits some. V and J calls and clone size are given by that table; D and trimming were obtained from the DNA. The sample yields about 150,000 clones, about four fifths seen once. With V trimmed by 3 bases and J by 7 bases, 12 bases remained unmatched. Germline V gene lookup returns CDR1 SGHTA and CDR2 FQGNSA. The CDR3 covers 16 residues. The sequence came from a man aged 55 to 69 with acute or convalescent COVID-19. Sequenced: peripheral blood. The chain joins TRBV7-2 to TRBJ1-5; 7 bases agree with TRBD1. The CDR3 nucleotides are TGTGCCAGCAGCTTCTCCGGGACAGCCCCCGGGCAGCCCCAGCATTTT. Translated, it gives CASSFSGTAPGQPQHF.